This T cell receptor beta chain comes out of a study of blood T cell repertoires in COVID-19. Using immunoSEQ multiplex PCR, the repertoire was profiled, and TCRdb retains in-frame clones only, with some absent. The profile shows 37,000 or so clones, 81% of them singletons. CDR1 SNHLY and CDR2 FYNNEI come from the germline V gene. There are 15 residues in the CDR3. V shed 6 bases, J shed 5 bases, and the junction held 9 bases outside the gene matches. The clonotype comes from a man older than 75 with active or convalescent COVID-19. The sequenced material came from peripheral blood. The J gene is TRBJ1-1, the V gene TRBV2; the match to TRBD1 covers 10 bases. For the CDR3, the DNA is TGTGCCAGCAGCACACCTGACAGGGGGCTGACTGAAGCTTTCTTT. Its protein is CASSTPDRGLTEAFF.